This T cell receptor (beta chain) was recorded in a study of blood T cell repertoires in COVID-19. The germline gives CDR1 LNHNV, CDR2 YYDKDF (reference sequence). The CDR3 loop spans 14 amino acids. Trimming took 0 bases from V and 4 from J, leaving 9 bases between them. The assay was immunoSEQ multiplex PCR, and TCRdb's table has in-frame clones only and misses some. This sample yields 95,000 to 100,000 clones, of which approximately 82% are seen a single time; about 10% belongs to the top ten. V usage is TRBV15 and J usage is TRBJ1-2; unclear D gene. Source material: peripheral blood. This clonotype was obtained from a man aged 70-80 years with acute or convalescent COVID-19. The CDR3 DNA is TGTGCCACCAGCAGAGAATACAGCTCCTATGGCTACACCTTC. It is translated as CATSREYSSYGYTF.